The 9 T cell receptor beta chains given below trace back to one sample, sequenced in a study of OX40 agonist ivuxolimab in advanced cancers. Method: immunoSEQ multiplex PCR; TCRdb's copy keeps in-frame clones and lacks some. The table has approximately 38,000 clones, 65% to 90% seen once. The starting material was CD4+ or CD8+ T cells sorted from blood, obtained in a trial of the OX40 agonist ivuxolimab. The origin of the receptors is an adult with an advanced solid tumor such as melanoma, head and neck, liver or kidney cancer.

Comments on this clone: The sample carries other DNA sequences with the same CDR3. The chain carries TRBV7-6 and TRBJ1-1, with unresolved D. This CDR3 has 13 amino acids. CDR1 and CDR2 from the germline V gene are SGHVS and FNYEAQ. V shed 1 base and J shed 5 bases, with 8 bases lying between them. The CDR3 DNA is TGTGCCAGCAGCTTAGGGGGAGGTACTGAAGCTTTCTTT. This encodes CASSLGGGTEAFF.

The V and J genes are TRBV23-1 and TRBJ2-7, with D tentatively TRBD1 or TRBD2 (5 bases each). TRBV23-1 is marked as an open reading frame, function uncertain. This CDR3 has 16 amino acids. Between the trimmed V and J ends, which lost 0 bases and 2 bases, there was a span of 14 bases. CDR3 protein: CASSQSVGDSPYEQYF. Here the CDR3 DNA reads TGCGCCAGCAGTCAATCGGTGGGAGACAGTCCCTACGAGCAGTACTTC.

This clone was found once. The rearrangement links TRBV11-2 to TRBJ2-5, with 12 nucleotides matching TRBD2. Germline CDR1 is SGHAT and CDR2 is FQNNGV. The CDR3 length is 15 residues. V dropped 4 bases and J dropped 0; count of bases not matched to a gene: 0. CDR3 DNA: TGTGCCAGCAGCTGGACTAGCGGGGACCAAGAGACCCAGTACTTC. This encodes CASSWTSGDQETQYF.

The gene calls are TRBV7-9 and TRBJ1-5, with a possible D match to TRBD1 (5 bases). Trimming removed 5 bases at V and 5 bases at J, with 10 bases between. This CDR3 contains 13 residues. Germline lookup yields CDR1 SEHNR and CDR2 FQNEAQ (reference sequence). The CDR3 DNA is TGTGCCAGCAGCCCTGGCAGGGATCAGCCCCAGCATTTT. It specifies CASSPGRDQPQHF.

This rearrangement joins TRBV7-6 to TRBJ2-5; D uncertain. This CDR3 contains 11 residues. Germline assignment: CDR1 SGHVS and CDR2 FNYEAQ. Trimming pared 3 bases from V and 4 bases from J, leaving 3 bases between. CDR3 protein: CASSFGETQYF. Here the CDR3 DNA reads TGTGCCAGCAGCTTCGGAGAGACCCAGTACTTC.

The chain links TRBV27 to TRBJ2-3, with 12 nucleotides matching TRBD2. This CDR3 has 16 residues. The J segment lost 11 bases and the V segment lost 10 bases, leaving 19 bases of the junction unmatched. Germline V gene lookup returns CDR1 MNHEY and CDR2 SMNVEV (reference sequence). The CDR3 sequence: CATQTARLAGARLQYF. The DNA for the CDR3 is TGTGCCACCCAAACCGCGAGACTAGCGGGGGCCCGCCTGCAGTATTTT.

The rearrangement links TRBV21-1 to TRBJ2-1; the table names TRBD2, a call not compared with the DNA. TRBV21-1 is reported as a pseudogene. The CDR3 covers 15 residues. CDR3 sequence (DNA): TGTGCCAGCAGCGTGCGGCGGGAGGGCTACAATGAGCAGTTCTTC. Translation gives CASSVRREGYNEQFF.

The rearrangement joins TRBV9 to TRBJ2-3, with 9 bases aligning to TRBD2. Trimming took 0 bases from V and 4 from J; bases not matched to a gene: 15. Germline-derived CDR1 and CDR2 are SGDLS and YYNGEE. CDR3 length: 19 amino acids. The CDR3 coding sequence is TGTGCCAGCAGCGTAGAAGGGGCGGGAGGGGGCTTCCTCTCAGATACGCAGTATTTT. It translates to CASSVEGAGGGFLSDTQYF.

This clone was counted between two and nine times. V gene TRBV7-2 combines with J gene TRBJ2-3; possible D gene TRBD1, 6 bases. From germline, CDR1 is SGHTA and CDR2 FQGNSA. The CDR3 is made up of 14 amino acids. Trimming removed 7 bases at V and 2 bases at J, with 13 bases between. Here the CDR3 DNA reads TGTGCCAGCAACTTGGACAGCAACACAGATACGCAGTATTTT. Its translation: CASNLDSNTDTQYF. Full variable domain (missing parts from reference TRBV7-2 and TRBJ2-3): GAGVSQSPSNKVTEKGKDVELRCDPISGHTALYWYRQSLGQGLEFLIYFQGNSAPDKSGLPSDRFSAERTGGSVSTLTIQRTQQEDSAVYLCASNLDSNTDTQYFGPGTRLTVL.